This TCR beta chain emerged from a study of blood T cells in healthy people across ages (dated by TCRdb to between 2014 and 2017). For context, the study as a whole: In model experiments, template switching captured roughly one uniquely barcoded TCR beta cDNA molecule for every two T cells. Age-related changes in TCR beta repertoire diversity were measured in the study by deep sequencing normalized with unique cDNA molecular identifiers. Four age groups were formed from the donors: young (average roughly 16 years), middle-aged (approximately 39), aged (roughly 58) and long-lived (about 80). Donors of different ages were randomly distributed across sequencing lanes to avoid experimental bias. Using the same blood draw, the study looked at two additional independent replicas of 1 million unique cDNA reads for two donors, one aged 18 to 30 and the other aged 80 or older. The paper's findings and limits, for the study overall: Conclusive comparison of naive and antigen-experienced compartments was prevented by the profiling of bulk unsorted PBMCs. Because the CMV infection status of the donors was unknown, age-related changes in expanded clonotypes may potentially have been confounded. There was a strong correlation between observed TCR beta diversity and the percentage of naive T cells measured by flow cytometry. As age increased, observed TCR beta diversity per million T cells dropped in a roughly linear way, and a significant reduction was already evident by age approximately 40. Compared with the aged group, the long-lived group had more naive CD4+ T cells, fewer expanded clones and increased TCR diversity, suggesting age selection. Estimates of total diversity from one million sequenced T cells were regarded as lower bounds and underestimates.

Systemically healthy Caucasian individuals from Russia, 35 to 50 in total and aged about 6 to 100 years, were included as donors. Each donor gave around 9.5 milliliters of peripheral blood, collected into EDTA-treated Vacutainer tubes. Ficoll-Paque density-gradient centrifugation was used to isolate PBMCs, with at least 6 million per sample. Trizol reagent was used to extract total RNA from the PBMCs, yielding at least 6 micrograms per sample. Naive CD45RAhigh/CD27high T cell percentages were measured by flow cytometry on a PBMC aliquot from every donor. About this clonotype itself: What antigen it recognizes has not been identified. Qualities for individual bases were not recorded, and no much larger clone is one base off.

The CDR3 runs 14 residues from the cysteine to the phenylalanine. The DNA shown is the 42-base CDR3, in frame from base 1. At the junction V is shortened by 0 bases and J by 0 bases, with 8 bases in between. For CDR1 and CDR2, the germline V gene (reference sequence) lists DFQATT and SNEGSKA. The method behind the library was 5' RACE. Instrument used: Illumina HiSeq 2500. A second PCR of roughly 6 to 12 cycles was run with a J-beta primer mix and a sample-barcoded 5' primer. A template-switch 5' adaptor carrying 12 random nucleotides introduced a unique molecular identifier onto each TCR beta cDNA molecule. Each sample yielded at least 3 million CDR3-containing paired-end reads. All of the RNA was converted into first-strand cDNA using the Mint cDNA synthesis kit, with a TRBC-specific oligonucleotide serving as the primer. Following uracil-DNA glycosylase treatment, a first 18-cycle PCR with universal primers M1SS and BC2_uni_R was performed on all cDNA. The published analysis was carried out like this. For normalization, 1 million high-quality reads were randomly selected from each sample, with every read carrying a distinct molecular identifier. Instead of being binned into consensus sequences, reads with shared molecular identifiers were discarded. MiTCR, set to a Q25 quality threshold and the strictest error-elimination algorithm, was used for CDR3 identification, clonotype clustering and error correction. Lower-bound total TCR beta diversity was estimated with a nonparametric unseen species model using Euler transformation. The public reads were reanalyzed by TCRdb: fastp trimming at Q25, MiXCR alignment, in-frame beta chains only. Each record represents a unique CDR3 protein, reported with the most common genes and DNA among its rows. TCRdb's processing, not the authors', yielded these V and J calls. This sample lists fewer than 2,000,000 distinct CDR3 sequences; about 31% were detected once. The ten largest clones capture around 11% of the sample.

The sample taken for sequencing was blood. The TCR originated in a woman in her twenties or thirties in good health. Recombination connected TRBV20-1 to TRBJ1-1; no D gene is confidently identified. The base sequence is TGCAGTGCTAGAGATCAGATGGTGAACACTGAAGCTTTCTTT. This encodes CSARDQMVNTEAFF.